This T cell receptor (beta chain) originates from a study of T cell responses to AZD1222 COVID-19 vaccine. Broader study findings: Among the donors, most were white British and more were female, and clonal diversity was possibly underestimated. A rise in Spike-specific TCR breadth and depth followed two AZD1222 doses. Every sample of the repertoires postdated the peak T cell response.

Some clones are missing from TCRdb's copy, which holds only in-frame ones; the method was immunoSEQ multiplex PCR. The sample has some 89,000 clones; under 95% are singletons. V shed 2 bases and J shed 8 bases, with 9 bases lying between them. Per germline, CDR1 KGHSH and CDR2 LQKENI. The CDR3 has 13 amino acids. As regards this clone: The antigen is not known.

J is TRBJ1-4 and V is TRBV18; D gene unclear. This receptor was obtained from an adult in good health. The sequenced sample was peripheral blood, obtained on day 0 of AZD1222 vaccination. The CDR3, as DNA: TGTGCCAGCTCACCAGACCTGGGGGAAAAACTGTTTTTT. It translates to CASSPDLGEKLFF. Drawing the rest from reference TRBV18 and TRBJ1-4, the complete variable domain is NAGVMQNPRHLVRRRGQEARLRCSPMKGHSHVYWYRQLPEEGLKFMVYLQKENIIDESGMPKERFSAEFPKEGPSILRIQQVVRGDSAAYFCASSPDLGEKLFFGSGTQLSVL.